A single sample is the source of the 8 T cell receptor beta chains below, sequenced in a study of human T cells and chemical hapten exposure. TCRdb passed the RACE reads through MiXCR, listing each CDR3 protein once. The sample includes about 52,000 distinct CDR3 sequences, around a tenth of them seen just once. Time point indicated: pre-sensitization, week 0. The sample's treatment: therapeutic diphenylcyclopropenone sensitization with weekly scalp DPC. Whole blood, unfractionated, served as the material for total RNA extraction. This specimen consisted of whole blood, obtained in connection with sensitization to the hapten diphenylcyclopropenone (DPC). The source of these receptors is a woman between 25 and 40 years old with alopecia areata. Some clones in this sample may be carry-over from other donors' samples.

The chain combines TRBV4-3 with TRBJ1-1, with TRBD1 identical over 8 bases. Germline CDR1 is LGHNA and CDR2 is YSLEER. The length of the CDR3 is 14 residues. V gave up 6 bases and J gave up 1 base; unmatched junction bases: 4. The CDR3 DNA follows: TGCGCCAGCAGAAGACAGGGGAGGAACACTGAAGCTTTCTTT. Translation: CASRRQGRNTEAFF.

Turning to this clonotype: A clone one base away is much larger, so this may be a read error. The V gene is TRBV7-9, the J gene TRBJ1-5; TRBD1 agrees at 10 bases. This CDR3 comprises 18 residues. The trim removed 1 base at V and 6 bases at J, leaving 12 bases unmatched. The germline gives CDR1 SEHNR, CDR2 FQNEAQ (reference sequence). CDR3 amino acids: CASSLVHVRDRGGQPQHF. The CDR3 bases are TGTGCCAGCAGCTTAGTTCATGTTCGGGACAGGGGAGGTCAGCCCCAGCATTTT.

This clonotype was seen more than once but under ten times. The rearrangement links TRBV4-3 to TRBJ1-2, with a weak D call TRBD1 (6 bases). In germline, CDR1 is LGHNA, CDR2 YSLEER. Trimming shortened V by 0 bases and J by 5 bases, and 16 bases separated the two germline ends. The CDR3 is 16 residues long. The CDR3 loop is CASSQDQGRKGYGYTF. CDR3 sequence (DNA): TGCGCCAGCAGCCAAGATCAGGGGCGAAAGGGTTATGGCTACACCTTC.

The sample holds a few counts of this clonotype. The chain combines TRBV7-2 with TRBJ1-6, with 8 bases that match TRBD1. Trimming took 7 bases from V and 7 from J; bases not matched to a gene: 6. This CDR3 spans 14 amino acids. Germline lookup yields CDR1 SGHTA and CDR2 FQGNSA. The CDR3 DNA sequence: TGTGCCAGCATGACAGACAGGGGCAATTCACCCCTCCACTTT. As protein: CASMTDRGNSPLHF.

In this sample, this clonotype turned up a few times. CDR3 amino acids: CASSLLAGEPGETQYF. CDR3 bases: TGTGCCAGCAGCTTACTAGCGGGGGAACCGGGAGAGACCCAGTACTTC. This chain links TRBV7-3 with TRBJ2-5, with 10 positions matching TRBD2. The CDR3 runs 16 residues. Germline assignment: CDR1 SGHTA and CDR2 FQGTGA. Trimming cost V 2 bases and J 4 bases; bases outside gene matches: 7.

The V and J genes are TRBV5-5 and TRBJ2-5; weak D call: TRBD1 (5 bases). Trimming removed 4 bases from V and 0 bases from J, with 13 bases in between. Germline V CDR1 and CDR2: SGHKS, YYEKEE (reference sequence). This CDR3 region has 15 residues. DNA for the CDR3: TGTGCCAGCAGCCTAATAACAGGAAACCAAGAGACCCAGTACTTC. It codes for CASSLITGNQETQYF.

This clonotype came up many times. The chain joins TRBV6-5 to TRBJ1-1, with TRBD1 matching 7 bases. Per the germline V gene, CDR1 is MNHEY and CDR2 is SVGAGI. Losses at the gene ends were 5 bases for V and 1 base for J; bases not matched to a gene: 4. This CDR3 contains 14 residues. The CDR3 sequence: CASSGRTGNTEAFF. The CDR3 nucleotides are TGTGCCAGCAGTGGACGGACAGGGAACACTGAAGCTTTCTTT.

The chain links TRBV12-3 or TRBV12-4 to TRBJ2-1, with 8 bases fitting TRBD2. V lost 1 base and J lost 1; bases outside the gene matches: 3. The CDR3 covers 16 residues. The DNA for the CDR3 is TGTGCCAGCAGTTTAGTGCGGGGGGCTTCCTACAATGAGCAGTTCTTC. It codes for CASSLVRGASYNEQFF.